This passage covers 18 T cell receptor beta chains from one sample sequenced in a study of monozygotic twins with inflammatory bowel disease. One entry per CDR3 protein, without DNA, is what TCRdb gives after re-calling the 5' RACE reads. This sample's clone table lists roughly 120,000 distinct CDR3 sequences. The sequenced material came from blood. These receptors were collected from a human donor with ulcerative colitis or Crohn's disease, or a healthy co-twin of an affected twin (not recorded which).

The V call is TRBV9, the J call TRBJ2-1; TCRdb names TRBD2, which stays unverified in the absence of DNA. Germline V gene lookup returns CDR1 SGDLS and CDR2 YYNGEE. The CDR3 loop spans 15 amino acids. The chain's CDR3 is CASSIGRAPWDEQFF.

The J gene is TRBJ2-2, the V gene TRBV6-5; absent DNA, TCRdb's TRBD1 call cannot be checked. From germline, CDR1 is MNHEY and CDR2 SVGAGI. CDR3 size: 13 residues. The CDR3 loop reads CASSITGSGELFF.

This chain connects TRBV20-1 to TRBJ2-3; TCRdb gives TRBD1 as the D gene, but with no DNA this cannot be confirmed. Germline V gene lookup returns CDR1 DFQATT and CDR2 SNEGSKA (reference sequence). The CDR3 consists of 15 residues. CDR3 region: CSASPGQENGDTQYF.

The rearrangement uses TRBV30 and TRBJ1-2. CDR1 is GTSNPN, CDR2 SVGIG, per germline (reference sequence). The CDR3 runs to 12 residues. The chain's CDR3 is CAWGDRNYGYTF.

CDR3 region: CASSQEVTPEQPQHF. This chain connects TRBV4-1 to TRBJ1-5. CDR3 size: 15 residues. Per the germline V gene, CDR1 is MGHRA and CDR2 is YSYEKL.

The chain recombines TRBV29-1 with TRBJ2-7; the TRBD1 assignment by TCRdb is unverifiable without DNA. CDR1 and CDR2 from the germline V gene are SQVTM and ANQGSEA. CDR3 size: 15 residues. The CDR3 reads CSVEDRRQGSYEQYF.

The CDR3 is CASSTGTGGYYGYTF. The gene calls are TRBV19 and TRBJ1-2; without DNA, the TCRdb call of TRBD1 cannot be checked. The CDR3 spans 15 residues. Germline CDR1 and CDR2: LNHDA and SQIVND (reference sequence). The variable domain in full, completed from reference TRBV19 and TRBJ1-2, reads DGGITQSPKYLFRKEGQNVTLSCEQNLNHDAMYWYRQDPGQGLRLIYYSQIVNDFQKGDIAEGYSVSREKKESFPLTVTSAQKNPTAFYLCASSTGTGGYYGYTFGSGTRLTVV.

The rearrangement uses TRBV20-1 and TRBJ2-7; the D gene TCRdb calls, TRBD1, cannot be checked with no DNA. This CDR3 spans 13 amino acids. CDR1 and CDR2 (germline): DFQATT, SNEGSKA (reference sequence). CDR3 region: CSASGTGYYEQYF.

This clonotype registers medium-sized (0.01 to 0.1%) by frequency. This chain uses TRBV12-3 or TRBV12-4 with TRBJ2-2. The CDR3 totals 13 residues. The CDR3 protein is CASSLQNTGELFF.

The gene calls are TRBV7-8 and TRBJ1-4. This CDR3 comprises 13 residues. Germline CDR1 SGHVS, CDR2 FQNEAQ. The CDR3 region is CASSFLFSEKLSF.

The chain employs TRBV5-1 and TRBJ1-1; TCRdb outputs TRBD1, but without DNA this stays unchecked. The germline gives CDR1 SGHRS, CDR2 YFSETQ. CDR3 length: 12 amino acids. The CDR3 region is CASPRGHTEAFF.

This sequence joins TRBV6-6 and TRBJ2-2; there is no DNA to check the TCRdb D call of TRBD1. The CDR3 loop spans 14 amino acids. Germline CDR1 is MNHNY and CDR2 is SVGAGI (reference sequence). CDR3 loop: CASNSRGGTGELFF.

V gene TRBV5-1 combines with J gene TRBJ2-3. The CDR3 totals 13 residues. Per the germline V gene, CDR1 is SGHRS and CDR2 is YFSETQ. The CDR3 is CASSLDEEDTQYF.

The gene calls are TRBV7-9 and TRBJ2-1; TCRdb picks TRBD1, but there is no DNA to check that call. The CDR3 has 16 amino acids. Germline CDR1 reads SEHNR; CDR2 reads FQNEAQ (reference sequence). The CDR3 region is CASSLPGWQGYNEQFF.

This chain connects TRBV12-3 or TRBV12-4 to TRBJ2-1; TCRdb returns TRBD1, unconfirmable since there is no DNA. This CDR3 spans 15 amino acids. This chain's CDR3 is CASRVAGATYNEQFF.

CDR3 sequence: CASSLAGSSYEQYF. The chain carries TRBV11-2 and TRBJ2-7. In germline, CDR1 is SGHAT, CDR2 FQNNGV. The CDR3 consists of 14 residues.

CDR3 residues: CASSRLQGNEQFF. The chain carries TRBV5-1 and TRBJ2-1; lacking DNA, the TRBD1 call made by TCRdb goes unchecked. Germline V gene sequence: CDR1 SGHRS, CDR2 YFSETQ. The CDR3 has 13 residues. The whole variable domain, remainder taken from reference TRBV5-1 and TRBJ2-1, is KAGVTQTPRYLIKTRGQQVTLSCSPISGHRSVSWYQQTPGQGLQFLFEYFSETQRNKGNFPGRFSGRQFSNSRSEMNVSTLELGDSALYLCASSRLQGNEQFFGPGTRLTVL.

This chain uses TRBV20-1 with TRBJ1-1; TCRdb outputs TRBD1, but without DNA this stays unchecked. The germline V gene encodes CDR1 DFQATT and CDR2 SNEGSKA (reference sequence). The CDR3 is 13 amino acids. Here the CDR3 reads CSARQGSNTEAFF.